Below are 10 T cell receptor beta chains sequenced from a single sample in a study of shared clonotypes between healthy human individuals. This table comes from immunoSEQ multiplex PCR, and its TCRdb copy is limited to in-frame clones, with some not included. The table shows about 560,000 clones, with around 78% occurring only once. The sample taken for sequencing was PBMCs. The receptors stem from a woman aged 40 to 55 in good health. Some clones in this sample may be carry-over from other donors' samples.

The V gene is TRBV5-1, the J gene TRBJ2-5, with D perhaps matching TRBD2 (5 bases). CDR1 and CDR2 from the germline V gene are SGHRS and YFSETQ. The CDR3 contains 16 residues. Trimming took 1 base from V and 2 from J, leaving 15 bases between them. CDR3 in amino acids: CASSLNSAGRQETQYF. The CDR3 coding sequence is TGCGCCAGCAGCTTGAACTCGGCGGGCCGTCAAGAGACCCAGTACTTC. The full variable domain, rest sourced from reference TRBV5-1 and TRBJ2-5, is KAGVTQTPRYLIKTRGQQVTLSCSPISGHRSVSWYQQTPGQGLQFLFEYFSETQRNKGNFPGRFSGRQFSNSRSEMNVSTLELGDSALYLCASSLNSAGRQETQYFGPGTRLLVL.

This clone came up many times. The CDR3 DNA reads TGTGCCAGCAGCGGACACTCTGGGGCCAACGTCCTGACTTTC. Protein: CASSGHSGANVLTF. This chain links TRBV9 with TRBJ2-6; D is undetermined. V lost 3 bases, J lost 0 bases, and 4 bases lay in between. CDR3 length equals 14 residues. Germline CDR1 SGDLS, CDR2 YYNGEE. Based on the CDR3 plus reference TRBV9 and TRBJ2-6, the full variable domain is DSGVTQTPKHLITATGQRVTLRCSPRSGDLSVYWYQQSLDQGLQFLIQYYNGEERAKGNILERFSAQQFPDLHSELNLSSLELGDSALYFCASSGHSGANVLTFGAGSRLTVL.

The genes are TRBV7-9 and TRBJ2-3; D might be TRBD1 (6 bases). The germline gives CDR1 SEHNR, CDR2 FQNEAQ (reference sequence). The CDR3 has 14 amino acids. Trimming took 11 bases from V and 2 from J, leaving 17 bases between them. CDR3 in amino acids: CACYRDESTDTQYF. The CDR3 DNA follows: TGTGCCTGCTACAGGGACGAATCCACAGATACGCAGTATTTT.

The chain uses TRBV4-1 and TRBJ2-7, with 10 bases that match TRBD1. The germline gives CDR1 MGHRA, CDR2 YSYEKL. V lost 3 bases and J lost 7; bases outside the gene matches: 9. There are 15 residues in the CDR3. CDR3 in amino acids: CASSQSGTGAGEQYF. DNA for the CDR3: TGCGCCAGCAGCCAGTCCGGGACAGGGGCTGGAGAGCAGTACTTC.

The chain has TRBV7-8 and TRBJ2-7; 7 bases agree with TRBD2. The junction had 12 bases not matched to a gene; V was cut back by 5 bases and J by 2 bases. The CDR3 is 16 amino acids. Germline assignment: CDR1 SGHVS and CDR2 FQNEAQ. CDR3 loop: CASSRPGGWVTYEQYF. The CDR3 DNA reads TGTGCCAGCAGCCGGCCCGGGGGGTGGGTAACCTACGAGCAGTACTTC.

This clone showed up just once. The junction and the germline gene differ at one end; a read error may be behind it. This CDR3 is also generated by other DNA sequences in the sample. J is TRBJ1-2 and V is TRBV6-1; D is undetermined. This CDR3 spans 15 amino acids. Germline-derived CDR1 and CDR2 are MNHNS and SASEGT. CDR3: CASSLQSGNNYGYTF. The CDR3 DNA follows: TGTGCCAGCAGCTTACAGTCGGGGAATAACTATGGCTACACCTTT.

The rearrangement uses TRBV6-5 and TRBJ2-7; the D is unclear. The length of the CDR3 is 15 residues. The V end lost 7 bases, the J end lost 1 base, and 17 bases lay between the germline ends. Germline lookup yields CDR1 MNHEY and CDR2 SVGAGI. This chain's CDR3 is CASTLNAGTSYEQYF. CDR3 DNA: TGTGCCAGCACCCTAAACGCAGGAACTTCCTACGAGCAGTACTTC.

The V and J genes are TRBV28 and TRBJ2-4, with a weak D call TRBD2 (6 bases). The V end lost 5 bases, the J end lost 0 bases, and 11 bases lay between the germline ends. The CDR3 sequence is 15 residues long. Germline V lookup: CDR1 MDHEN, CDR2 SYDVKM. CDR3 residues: CASSPLAVAKNIQYF. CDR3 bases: TGTGCCAGCAGTCCATTAGCGGTAGCCAAAAACATTCAGTACTTC.

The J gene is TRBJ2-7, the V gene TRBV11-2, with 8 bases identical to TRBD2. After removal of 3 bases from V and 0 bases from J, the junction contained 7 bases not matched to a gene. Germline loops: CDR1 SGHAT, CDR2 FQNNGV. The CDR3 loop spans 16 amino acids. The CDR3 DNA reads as TGTGCCAGCAGCTTGGGTTTAGGGACTAGCTCCTACGAGCAGTACTTC. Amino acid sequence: CASSLGLGTSSYEQYF. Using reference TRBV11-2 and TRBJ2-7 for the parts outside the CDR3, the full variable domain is EAGVAQSPRYKIIEKRQSVAFWCNPISGHATLYWYQQILGQGPKLLIQFQNNGVVDDSQLPKDRFSAERLKGVDSTLKIQPAKLEDSAVYLCASSLGLGTSSYEQYFGPGTRLTVT.

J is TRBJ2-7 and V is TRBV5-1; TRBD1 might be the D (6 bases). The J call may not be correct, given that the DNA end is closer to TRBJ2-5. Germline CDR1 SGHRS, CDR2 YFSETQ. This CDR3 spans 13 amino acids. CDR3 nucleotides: TGCGCCAGCAGCTTGGGCAGGGGAGAGACCCAGTACTTC. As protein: CASSLGRGETQYF.